Listed here are 26 T cell receptor beta chains from one sample, sequenced in a study of neurological immune-mediated disorders. One entry per CDR3 protein results from TCRdb running MiXCR on the 5' RACE reads. Seen here are some 120,000 distinct CDR3 sequences, around 3% observed once, and the top ten hold over 1%. Sequencing was performed on PBMCs. The receptor source for this set is a woman aged 25 to 39 with multiple sclerosis.

This clonotype was counted at least ten times. V gene TRBV29-1 combines with J gene TRBJ2-7; no clear D gene. Deletions cut 2 bases from V and 3 bases from J, with 11 bases between. CDR1 is SQVTM, CDR2 ANQGSEA, per germline. The CDR3 is 13 residues long. CDR3 sequence reads: CSVESGYDYEQYF. CDR3 sequence (DNA): TGCAGCGTTGAATCCGGGTACGACTACGAGCAGTACTTC.

This clonotype has at least ten counts. The chain is built from TRBV7-2 and TRBJ1-2; 7 bases line up with TRBD1. Germline CDR1 SGHTA, CDR2 FQGNSA. The V gene end was trimmed by 0 bases and the J gene end by 7 bases; junction bases not matched to a gene: 8. The length of the CDR3 is 15 residues. The CDR3 is CASSLASDRRSGYTF. In nucleotides, the CDR3 is TGTGCCAGCAGCTTAGCCTCGGACAGGCGTAGTGGCTACACCTTC.

This clonotype was found many times. The chain employs TRBV4-3 and TRBJ1-5, with 7 bases lining up with TRBD1. After removal of 2 bases from V and 4 bases from J, the junction contained 8 bases not matched to a gene. The CDR3 has 16 residues. In germline, CDR1 is LGHNA, CDR2 YSLEER. The CDR3: CASSQYLTGQNQPQHF. The CDR3 coding sequence is TGCGCCAGCAGCCAATACCTGACAGGGCAAAATCAGCCCCAGCATTTT.

This clonotype was observed a handful of times. The chain links TRBV29-1 to TRBJ1-2; D perhaps matches TRBD1 (5 bases). CDR3 length: 12 amino acids. Trimming left V 7 bases short and J 7 bases short, with 16 bases between. The germline V gene encodes CDR1 SQVTM and CDR2 ANQGSEA. As DNA, the CDR3 is TGCAGCGCCGAGGGACGGGGTACTGGCTACACCTTC. Translated: CSAEGRGTGYTF.

The table lists this clonotype with many counts. The rearrangement uses TRBV5-1 and TRBJ2-3; possible D gene TRBD2, 7 bases. V shed 4 bases and J shed 5 bases, with 11 bases lying between them. This CDR3 is built from 13 residues. In germline, CDR1 is SGHRS, CDR2 YFSETQ. The CDR3 protein is CASSVRGQDTQYF. The CDR3, as DNA: TGCGCCAGCAGCGTGCGGGGGCAAGATACGCAGTATTTT.

This clonotype came up many times. V is TRBV12-3 or TRBV12-4 and J is TRBJ2-1, with 10 bases aligning to TRBD2. The CDR3 runs 16 residues. V was clipped by 3 bases and J by 0 bases; unmatched bases: 2. The CDR3 DNA sequence: TGTGCCAGCAGTTTGAAGCGGGGGGGCTCCTACAATGAGCAGTTCTTC. This encodes CASSLKRGGSYNEQFF.

The chain is built from TRBV11-2 and TRBJ2-5, with unresolved D. V shed 1 base and J shed 4 bases, with 7 bases lying between them. From germline, CDR1 is SGHAT and CDR2 FQNNGV. This CDR3 is built from 13 residues. The CDR3 sequence: CASSLGSRETQYF. The DNA for the CDR3 is TGTGCCAGCAGCTTAGGGTCCAGAGAGACCCAGTACTTC.

This clonotype showed up many times. V and J are TRBV5-1 and TRBJ2-2; TRBD1 might be the D (6 bases). Per the germline V gene, CDR1 is SGHRS and CDR2 is YFSETQ. Trimming took off 4 bases at V and 4 bases at J, with 17 bases between the two ends. The CDR3 sequence is 16 residues long. In DNA form, the CDR3 reads TGCGCCAGCAGCCCACTACAGGGAGTAGGCACCGGGGAGCTGTTTTTT. Encoded protein: CASSPLQGVGTGELFF.

This clonotype has at least ten counts. The rearrangement joins TRBV7-9 to TRBJ1-1, with 10 bases lining up with TRBD1. V lost 5 bases to trimming and J lost 3 bases; unmatched junction nucleotides: 6. CDR3 length: 15 amino acids. Germline V gene data show CDR1 as SEHNR and CDR2 as FQNEAQ (reference sequence). CDR3 nucleotide sequence: TGTGCCAGCAGCAGTCAAGGGACAGGGGACACTGAAGCTTTCTTT. Its translation is CASSSQGTGDTEAFF.

This clonotype was seen many times. The chain uses TRBV5-1 and TRBJ2-4; D may be TRBD2 (6 bases). Germline V gene data show CDR1 as SGHRS and CDR2 as YFSETQ. This CDR3 is 19 amino acids long. Trimming shortened V by 3 bases and J by 0 bases, and 22 bases separated the two germline ends. In nucleotides, the CDR3 is TGCGCCAGCAGCTCCGGGGTGGGTAGCGGCGCTCTAGCCAAAAACATTCAGTACTTC. Its translation is CASSSGVGSGALAKNIQYF.

Worth noting for this clonotype: It is likely a read error, because the conserved phenylalanine at the end of the CDR3 is missing. The V and J genes are TRBV9 and TRBJ2-3, with 10 bases identical to TRBD1. This CDR3 comprises 17 residues. V lost 0 bases, J lost 2 bases, and 6 bases stayed unmatched. CDR1 and CDR2 (germline): SGDLS, YYNGEE. This chain's CDR3 is CASSVEGQGQFTDTQYN. Here the CDR3 DNA reads TGTGCCAGCAGCGTAGAGGGACAGGGGCAATTCACAGATACGCAGTATAAT.

This clonotype was seen many times. The chain carries TRBV5-1 and TRBJ2-1; tentative D call: TRBD2 (6 bases). From germline, CDR1 is SGHRS and CDR2 YFSETQ. Trimming removed 4 bases at V and 0 bases at J, with 20 bases between. The CDR3 runs to 18 residues. Here the CDR3 reads CASSRGGVSASSYNEQFF. CDR3 DNA: TGCGCCAGCAGCCGGGGAGGCGTTTCTGCGAGCTCCTACAATGAGCAGTTCTTC.

This clonotype was seen at least ten times. This chain connects TRBV14 to TRBJ2-1; no definite D call. Germline CDR1 and CDR2: SGHDN and FVKESK. Between the trimmed V and J ends, which lost 1 base and 9 bases, there was a span of 7 bases. This CDR3 region has 12 residues. The CDR3 is CASSQVPGEQFF. The CDR3 nucleotides are TGTGCCAGCAGCCAAGTCCCGGGTGAGCAGTTCTTC.

This clonotype was counted ten times or more. The V call is TRBV3-1, the J call TRBJ2-1; D gene uncertain. The ends were cut back, 1 base at V and 0 bases at J, with 13 bases in the middle. Germline V gene sequence: CDR1 LGHDT, CDR2 YNNKEL (reference sequence). The CDR3 runs to 17 residues. In DNA form, the CDR3 reads TGTGCCAGCAGCCAAGGCCTAACTGGGCGCTCCTACAATGAGCAGTTCTTC. Amino acid sequence: CASSQGLTGRSYNEQFF.

The sample holds many counts of this clonotype. CDR3 sequence: CASDTGETYEQYF. The DNA for the CDR3 is TGTGCCTCCGACACAGGGGAAACCTACGAGCAGTACTTC. This rearrangement joins TRBV30 to TRBJ2-7, with 7 positions matching TRBD1. The V gene end was trimmed by 7 bases and the J gene end by 2 bases; junction bases not matched to a gene: 8. CDR1 and CDR2 from the germline V gene are GTSNPN and SVGIG (reference sequence). The CDR3 runs 13 residues.

Ten or more counts support this clonotype. The chain joins TRBV4-1 to TRBJ2-1; TRBD1 might be the D (5 bases). Trimming shortened V by 1 base and J by 5 bases, and 12 bases separated the two germline ends. Germline assignment: CDR1 MGHRA and CDR2 YSYEKL. The CDR3 contains 15 residues. The CDR3 sequence: CASSQAGQGNNEQFF. For the CDR3, the DNA is TGCGCCAGCAGCCAAGCTGGGCAGGGTAACAATGAGCAGTTCTTC.

This clonotype was counted many times. This chain uses TRBV7-2 with TRBJ1-6; D is unresolved. Trimming removed 1 base at V and 9 bases at J, with 7 bases between. Germline V gives CDR1 SGHTA, CDR2 FQGNSA. CDR3 length: 13 residues. The CDR3 DNA is TGTGCCAGCAGCTTAGTTCCGGGTTCACCCCTCCACTTT. It codes for CASSLVPGSPLHF.

The sample holds many counts of this clonotype. The V call is TRBV20-1, the J call TRBJ2-3; D gene unclear. Germline assignment: CDR1 DFQATT and CDR2 SNEGSKA (reference sequence). V lost 1 base and J lost 7, with 9 bases in between. The CDR3 runs to 12 residues. Written as DNA, the CDR3 is TGCAGTGCTAGAGTGTCGCCAAATACGCAGTATTTT. Its translation: CSARVSPNTQYF.

This clonotype was seen many times. The J gene is TRBJ2-3, the V gene TRBV20-1, with 8 bases lining up with TRBD1. The CDR3 contains 13 residues. Germline CDR1 is DFQATT and CDR2 is SNEGSKA (reference sequence). With 5 bases clipped from V and 4 bases from J, the junction kept 5 bases outside the gene matches. CDR3 protein: CSALDRAADTQYF. For the CDR3, the DNA is TGCAGTGCTTTGGACAGGGCGGCAGATACGCAGTATTTT.

This clonotype occurred a few times. J is TRBJ2-5 and V is TRBV20-1; 7 bases match TRBD2. With V trimmed by 0 bases and J by 4 bases, 8 bases remained unmatched. The CDR3 is 15 amino acids. Germline V gene sequence: CDR1 DFQATT, CDR2 SNEGSKA (reference sequence). In DNA, the CDR3 is TGCAGTGCTAGAGATTCGCGGGGGAGTGCAGAGACCCAGTACTTC. Protein product: CSARDSRGSAETQYF.

This clonotype was detected many times. The rearrangement links TRBV5-5 to TRBJ1-5; D possibly corresponds to TRBD1 (6 bases). The germline CDR1 and CDR2 sequences are SGHKS and YYEKEE (reference sequence). CDR3 size: 12 residues. Trimming took 0 bases from V and 11 from J, leaving 9 bases between them. The CDR3 protein is CASSLDQGTQHF. The CDR3 region has the DNA TGTGCCAGCAGCTTGGATCAGGGGACCCAGCATTTT.

This clonotype was counted ten times or more. The CDR3 loop reads CASSLLPTGDAFF. For the CDR3, the DNA is TGTGCCAGCAGTCTACTACCAACGGGGGACGCTTTCTTT. This sequence joins TRBV3-1 and TRBJ1-1; D perhaps matches TRBD1 (5 bases). V lost 6 bases and J 11 bases, leaving 19 bases between the germline ends. The CDR3 has 13 amino acids. Germline CDR1 is LGHDT and CDR2 is YNNKEL (reference sequence).

This clonotype has a count of ten or more. This chain joins TRBV5-1 and TRBJ2-3; D is unclear. The germline V gene has CDR1 SGHRS and CDR2 YFSETQ. Deletions cut 3 bases from V and 4 bases from J, with 9 bases between. This CDR3 has 13 residues. CDR3 DNA: TGCGCCAGCAGCTCCAACCCGGCAGATACGCAGTATTTT. Protein sequence: CASSSNPADTQYF.

The genes are TRBV7-8 and TRBJ2-7; 11 nucleotides align to TRBD1. The CDR3 sequence is 16 residues long. J was trimmed by 0 bases and V by 5 bases; bases with no gene match: 6. The germline CDR1 and CDR2 sequences are SGHVS and FQNEAQ. The CDR3 is CASSRRGTGGSYEQYF. The CDR3 DNA is TGTGCCAGCAGCCGACGAGGGACAGGGGGCTCCTACGAGCAGTACTTC.

This clonotype was seen ten or more times. This chain uses TRBV5-1 with TRBJ1-2, with a weak D call TRBD1 (6 bases). Germline values: CDR1 SGHRS, CDR2 YFSETQ. This CDR3 is 14 amino acids long. Trimming took 0 bases from V and 4 from J, leaving 10 bases between them. The CDR3 region is CASSLAGTTYGYTF. CDR3 nucleotides: TGCGCCAGCAGCTTGGCCGGGACAACCTATGGCTACACCTTC.

This clonotype was observed many times. The chain uses TRBV15 and TRBJ2-1; D remains unclear. The CDR3 has 12 residues. V was pared by 5 bases and J by 10 bases, with 12 bases between. Germline V gene data show CDR1 as LNHNV and CDR2 as YYDKDF (reference sequence). Here the CDR3 DNA reads TGTGCCACCAGCCAAGTTGAACGAGAGCAGTTCTTC. Amino acid sequence: CATSQVEREQFF.